The text below deals with one T cell receptor (beta chain). Its recognized antigen is unknown. Per-base quality was not reported, and no clone a single base away is much larger than it. This sample is drawn from a study of CD8+CD57+ T cells in acquired aplastic anemia (dated by TCRdb to the late 2010s). For the study in its entirety: On average, sorted CD4+ and CD8+ cells yielded roughly 3.4 ug of extracted DNA, with a range of roughly 0.18 to 30 ug. CD8+CD57+ expansion was defined as a frequency above the mean frequency observed in healthy subjects.

Expansion of CD8+CD57+ cells had been shown by flow cytometry in the patients chosen for sequencing. Every patient had severe acquired aplastic anemia, diagnosed using the International Study of Aplastic Anemia and Agranulocytosis and Camitta criteria. No patient had received any therapy when blood was sampled. TCR repertoires of sorted CD4+ and CD8+ blood T cells from severe aplastic anemia patients and healthy subjects were deep-sequenced in the study. In the USA, patient enrollment took place under clinicaltrials.gov protocols 00001620, 01623167, 00001397, 00071045, 00081523 and 00961064. Ficoll-Paque density gradient centrifugation was used to isolate peripheral blood mononuclear cells. Before DNA extraction, CD4+ and CD8+ T cells were sorted with FACS or magnetic beads. TCR beta VDJ combination and CDR3 sequence profiling used genomic DNA as the template. An Illumina HiSeq 2000 was the platform used for TCR repertoire sequencing. From the authors' description of their analysis: TRBV/TRBJ rearrangement plots, CDR3 size and DJ length profiles, and Simpson's diversity index were used to evaluate the repertoires. Whichever DNA sequence was most abundant in the deep sequencing data was defined as the immunodominant clone. CDR3 amino acid sequences were checked for sharing across subjects and were also compared against the VDJdb database and published repertoires. The public sequencing data were trimmed at Q25 with fastp and processed into clonotypes with MiXCR by TCRdb, which kept only in-frame beta chains. Rows with a matching CDR3 protein are joined into one entry that keeps the most common DNA and genes. The V and J calls here are based on TCRdb, not the publication. A total of 150,000 or so distinct CDR3 sequences appear in this sample, about half of them only once. In total, the top ten clones hold roughly 2.9% of the sample.

Beyond this particular receptor, the publication reports: Over 25 CD8+ CDR3 sequences were found in both patients and controls but appeared to be highly expressed in patients and within the immunodominant clones of the patients. Between patients and healthy controls, no significant difference in CD8+ Simpson's diversity was found (P=0.060).

Relative to germline, V is 2 bases shorter and J is 4 bases shorter, with 8 bases between their ends. As encoded in the germline V gene, CDR1 is MNHEY while CDR2 is SVGAGI. Reading from cysteine to phenylalanine, the CDR3 counts 13 amino acids. Only the CDR3 DNA stays, 39 bases, in frame from base 1. The chain is assembled from TRBV6-5 and TRBJ1-1, with no D gene named confidently. The source material was sorted CD4+, CD8+, or CD8+CD57+ T cells (not recorded which) from PBMCs. The clonotype was recovered from a human donor with aplastic anemia. CDR3 reads: CASSYGQITEAFF. The nucleotide sequence reads TGTGCCAGCAGTTACGGGCAGATCACTGAAGCTTTCTTT.